This is a list of T cell receptor beta chains from one sample in a study of blood T cell repertoires in COVID-19. Data came from immunoSEQ multiplex PCR; TCRdb stores just in-frame clones and leaves some out. The sample contains about 70,000 clones, roughly 84% of which appear only once. Sequenced material: peripheral blood. The receptors here all came from a man aged 30 to 39 with COVID-19, enrolled during active disease. The CDR3 runs from the conserved cysteine through the conserved F or W. Fields, in order: J gene, clone size, D gene, V gene, CDR3 DNA, CDR3 protein. The D gene is left open where the match is weak. Not every row has a clone size; where given, it reads once, few, many or a size class.

TRBJ2-6,-,-,TRBV2,TGTGCCAGCACAGAGGAGGCAGGGGGGCCATCTGGGGCCAACGTCCTGACTTTC,CASTEEAGGPSGANVLTF
TRBJ1-1,few,-,TRBV30,TGTGCCTGGAGTGTGGCAGGGCAAACTGAAGCTTTCTTT,CAWSVAGQTEAFF
TRBJ2-3,-,-,TRBV14,TGTGCCAGCAGCCAACAACAATGGGATACGCAGTATTTT,CASSQQQWDTQYF
TRBJ2-1,once,-,TRBV20-1,TGCAGTGCTAGGGAGAACAATGAGCAGTTCTTC,CSARENNEQFF
TRBJ1-3,-,TRBD1,TRBV4-2,TGTGCCAGCAGCCAAAACCCAACGGGACAGGGGGCTTTCTCTGGAAACACCATATATTTT,CASSQNPTGQGAFSGNTIYF
TRBJ2-2,-,TRBD2,TRBV7-8,TGTGCCAGCAGCTTAGCGATACCTAGCGGGAGACTTGCGGGGGAGCTGTTTTTT,CASSLAIPSGRLAGELFF
TRBJ2-1,once,TRBD1,TRBV5-6,TGTGCCAGCAGCCTTGGACAGGGGGCCTACAATGAGCAGTTCTTC,CASSLGQGAYNEQFF
TRBJ2-3,-,-,TRBV28,TGTGCCAGCAGTTTACCCCTCGAAGGTAGCGGAAACACAGATACGCAGTATTTT,CASSLPLEGSGNTDTQYF
TRBJ2-5,few,-,TRBV21-1,TGTGCCAGCAGCTATGGGGGACTAGCGGGAAACGGGGAGACCCAGTACTTC,CASSYGGLAGNGETQYF
TRBJ1-6,once,-,TRBV10-1,TGCGCCAGCAGGCAGACAGTTTATAATTCACCCCTCCACTTT,CASRQTVYNSPLHF
TRBJ2-5,-,TRBD2,TRBV5-4,TGTGCCAGCAGCCCTATCCTAGCGGGAGGGATCATAGAAACCCAGTACTTC,CASSPILAGGIIETQYF
TRBJ1-1,-,-,TRBV2,TGTGCCAGCAGTGAAGAAGTTGGTAGGGGTGGTGAAGCTTTCTTT,CASSEEVGRGGEAFF
TRBJ1-1,-,-,TRBV5-1,TGCGCCAGCAGCGAGGGACATTCGGGTGTCACTGAAGCTTTCTTT,CASSEGHSGVTEAFF
TRBJ1-2,-,-,TRBV12-3/TRBV12-4,TGTGCCAGCAGTTTCAGGGGCGACTATGGCTACACCTTC,CASSFRGDYGYTF
TRBJ1-5,few,-,TRBV6-6,TGTGCCAGCACCAACCATCCGGGGGGCAATCAGCCCCAGCATTTT,CASTNHPGGNQPQHF
TRBJ1-2,-,-,TRBV6-5,TGTGCCAGCACGCCATCAGGAAGGAACTATGGCTACACCTTC,CASTPSGRNYGYTF
TRBJ2-7,few,TRBD2,TRBV6-5,TGTGCCAGCATCCCGAGCGGGAGGGCCCCCTACGAGCAGTACTTC,CASIPSGRAPYEQYF